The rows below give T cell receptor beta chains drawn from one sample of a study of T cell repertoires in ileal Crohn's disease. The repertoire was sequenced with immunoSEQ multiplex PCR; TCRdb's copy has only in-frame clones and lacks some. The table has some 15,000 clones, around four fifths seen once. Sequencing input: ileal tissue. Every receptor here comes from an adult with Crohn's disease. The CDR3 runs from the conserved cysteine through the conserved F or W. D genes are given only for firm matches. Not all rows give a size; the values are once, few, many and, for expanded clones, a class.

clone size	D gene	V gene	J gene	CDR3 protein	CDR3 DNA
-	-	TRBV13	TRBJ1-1	CASSLGTRGTEAFF	TGTGCCAGCAGCTTAGGTACGAGAGGTACTGAAGCTTTCTTT
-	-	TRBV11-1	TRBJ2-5	CASSLRGRETQYF	TGTGCCAGCAGCTTACGCGGGCGGGAGACCCAGTACTTC
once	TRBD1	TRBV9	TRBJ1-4	CASSVGRQGNEKLFF	TGTGCCAGCAGCGTAGGTCGACAGGGTAATGAAAAACTGTTTTTT
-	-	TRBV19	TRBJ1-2	CASNGANYGYTF	TGTGCCAGTAACGGGGCTAACTATGGCTACACCTTC
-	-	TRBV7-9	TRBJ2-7	CASTPGTYEQYF	TGTGCCAGCACCCCGGGAACCTACGAGCAGTACTTC
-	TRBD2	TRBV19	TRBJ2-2	CASSIQTGTSGRAAGELFF	TGTGCCAGTAGTATACAAACCGGGACTAGCGGGAGGGCGGCCGGGGAGCTGTTTTTT
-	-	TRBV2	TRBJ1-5	CASSEQGGQPQHF	TGTGCCAGCAGTGAACAGGGTGGACAGCCCCAGCATTTT
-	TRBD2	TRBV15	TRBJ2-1	CATSRDFTSGIVNEQFF	TGTGCCACCAGCAGGGACTTTACTAGCGGGATCGTCAATGAGCAGTTCTTC
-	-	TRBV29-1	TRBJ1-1	CSAARGQYTEAFF	TGCAGCGCTGCCCGAGGACAGTACACTGAAGCTTTCTTT
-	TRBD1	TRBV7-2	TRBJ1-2	CASSWDRAAGYTF	TGTGCCAGCAGTTGGGACAGGGCCGCCGGCTACACCTTC
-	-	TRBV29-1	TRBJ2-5	CSVEPGLAETQYF	TGCAGCGTTGAACCGGGGTTGGCCGAGACCCAGTACTTC
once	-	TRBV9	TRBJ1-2	CASSSRTGGGYTF	TGTGCCAGCAGCTCTAGGACCGGAGGTGGCTACACCTTC
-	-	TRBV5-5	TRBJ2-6	CASSLAGYGANVLTF	TGTGCCAGCAGCTTGGCCGGGTACGGGGCCAACGTCCTGACTTTC
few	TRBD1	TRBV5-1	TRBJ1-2	CASSLGTGSGRGYTF	TGCGCCAGCAGCTTGGGGACAGGGTCAGGTCGAGGCTACACCTTC
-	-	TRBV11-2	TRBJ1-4	CASSLGAFNEKLFF	TGTGCCAGCAGCCTAGGGGCATTTAATGAAAAACTGTTTTTT
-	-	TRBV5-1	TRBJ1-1	CASSLLVTGEPEAFF	TGCGCCAGCAGCTTGCTCGTGACGGGGGAGCCTGAAGCTTTCTTT
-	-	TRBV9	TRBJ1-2	CASSVTGQGYGYTF	TGTGCCAGCAGCGTTACGGGTCAGGGATATGGCTACACCTTC
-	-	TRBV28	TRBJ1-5	CASSLKGSRGNQPQHF	TGTGCCAGCAGTTTGAAAGGAAGTCGGGGCAATCAGCCCCAGCATTTT
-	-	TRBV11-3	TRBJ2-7	CASSQTRTGEQYF	TGTGCCAGCAGCCAGACACGGACGGGGGAGCAGTACTTC
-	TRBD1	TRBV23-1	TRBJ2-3	CASRPPARGQTDTQYF	TGCGCCAGCAGGCCACCGGCCAGGGGGCAGACAGATACGCAGTATTTT
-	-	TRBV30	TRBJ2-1	CASGTGDPNEQFF	TGTGCCAGCGGGACAGGTGATCCCAATGAGCAGTTCTTC
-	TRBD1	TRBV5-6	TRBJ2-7	CASSFYGTGSYEQYF	TGTGCCAGCAGCTTTTACGGGACAGGCTCCTACGAGCAGTACTTC
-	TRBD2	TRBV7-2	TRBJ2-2	CASSLRPSGGGNTGELFF	TGTGCCAGCAGCTTACGGCCTAGCGGGGGGGGAAACACCGGGGAGCTGTTTTTT
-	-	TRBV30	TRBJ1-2	CAWSVKGGYGYTF	TGTGCCTGGAGTGTAAAAGGGGGCTATGGCTACACCTTC
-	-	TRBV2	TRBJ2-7	CASSEGGKGTYEQYF	TGTGCCAGCAGTGAAGGCGGGAAGGGGACCTACGAGCAGTACTTC
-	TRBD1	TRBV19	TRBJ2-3	CASSTRDRGTTQYF	TGTGCCAGTAGTACCCGGGACAGGGGGACTACGCAGTATTTT
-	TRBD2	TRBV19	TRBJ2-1	CASIPQGGSRDEQFF	TGTGCCAGTATTCCCCAGGGAGGGAGCAGGGATGAGCAGTTCTTC
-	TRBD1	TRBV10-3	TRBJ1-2	CAIKGTAEAYGYTF	TGTGCCATCAAAGGGACAGCCGAGGCATATGGCTACACCTTC
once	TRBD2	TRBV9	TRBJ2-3	CASSVGPSGDTDTQYF	TGTGCCAGCAGCGTAGGGCCAAGCGGGGACACAGATACGCAGTATTTT
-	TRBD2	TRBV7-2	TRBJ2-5	CASSPSGIGETQYF	TGTGCCAGCAGCCCAAGCGGGATCGGAGAGACCCAGTACTTC
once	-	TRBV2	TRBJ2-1	CASSERRLEAGEQFF	TGTGCCAGCAGTGAAAGAAGACTAGAGGCTGGTGAGCAGTTCTTC
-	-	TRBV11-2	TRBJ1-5	CASSLERWGDQHF	TGTGCCAGCAGCTTAGAGAGGTGGGGGGACCAGCATTTT
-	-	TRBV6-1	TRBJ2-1	CASIDSPSSYNEQFF	TGTGCCAGCATTGACTCCCCCAGCTCCTACAATGAGCAGTTCTTC
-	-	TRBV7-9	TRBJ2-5	CASSLSGLGQETQYF	TGTGCCAGCAGCCTCAGCGGGCTGGGGCAAGAGACCCAGTACTTC
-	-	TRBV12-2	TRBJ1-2	CASRSLDRENYGYTF	TGTGCAAGTCGCTCCCTAGACAGGGAGAACTATGGCTACACCTTC
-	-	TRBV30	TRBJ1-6	CAWSLEGAASPLHF	TGTGCCTGGAGTTTGGAGGGAGCAGCCTCCCCCCTCCACTTT
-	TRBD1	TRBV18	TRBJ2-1	CASSAGTGGLNEQFF	TGTGCCAGCTCAGCCGGGACAGGGGGGCTGAATGAGCAGTTCTTC
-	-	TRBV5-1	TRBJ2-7	CASSLNGAYEQYF	TGCGCCAGCAGCTTGAACGGTGCCTACGAGCAGTACTTC
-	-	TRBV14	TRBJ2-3	CASSQDQEGSTDTQYF	TGTGCCAGCAGCCAAGACCAGGAAGGTAGCACAGATACGCAGTATTTT
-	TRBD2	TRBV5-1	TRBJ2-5	CASSSTGGQETQYF	TGCGCCAGCAGCTCGACGGGAGGTCAAGAGACCCAGTACTTC
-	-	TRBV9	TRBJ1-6	CASSVTWDSPLHF	TGTGCCAGCAGCGTGACATGGGATTCACCCCTCCACTTT
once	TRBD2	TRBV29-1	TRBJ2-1	CSVRLAGDGEQFF	TGCAGCGTAAGACTAGCGGGAGACGGGGAGCAGTTCTTC
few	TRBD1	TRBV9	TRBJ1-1	CASSVGAPGGRNTEAFF	TGTGCCAGCAGCGTAGGAGCTCCAGGGGGTAGGAACACTGAAGCTTTCTTT
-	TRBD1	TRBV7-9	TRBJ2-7	CASSLGGQGTYEQYF	TGTGCCAGCAGCTTAGGGGGACAGGGCACCTACGAGCAGTACTTC
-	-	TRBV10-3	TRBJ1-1	CAISGGANTEAFF	TGTGCCATCAGCGGGGGGGCGAACACTGAAGCTTTCTTT